The 14 T cell receptor beta chains listed next were all sequenced from one sample in a study of regulatory T cells in long-lasting Graves disease. In building TCR beta libraries, iRepertoire HTBI primers were used together with Arm-PCR of CDR3 regions. TCRdb independently ran MiXCR on the multiplex PCR reads; one entry per CDR3 protein. The data hold just over 600,000 distinct CDR3 sequences, with around 15% observed a single time. Stated time point: newly diagnosed GD, antithyroid drugs for less than 3 months. From RNA extracted from PBMCs, the TCR library was made. The same data also contributed to another study, on T cells in Graves' hyperthyroidism and ophthalmopathy.

This specimen was peripheral blood mononuclear cells (PBMCs), taken at new diagnosis, from a patient treated with antithyroid drugs. The receptors were gathered from a woman aged 25 to 39 with Graves disease.

The table lists this clonotype with many counts. The rearrangement uses TRBV24-1 and TRBJ2-5; 15 bases fit TRBD2. This CDR3 is 20 amino acids long. Trimming at V came to 4 bases and at J to 3 bases, leaving 14 bases not matched to a gene. Germline V gene lookup returns CDR1 KGHDR and CDR2 SFDVKD. CDR3: CATSDPGLAGGPIGKETQYF. CDR3 bases: TGTGCCACCAGTGACCCTGGACTAGCGGGAGGGCCGATCGGAAAAGAGACCCAGTACTTC.

This CDR3 is CASSLDTSAYGYTF. In DNA, the CDR3 is TGTGCCAGCAGCTTGGACACTTCAGCTTATGGCTACACCTTC. The chain uses TRBV7-3 and TRBJ1-2; the D gene is possibly TRBD1 (5 bases). V lost 3 bases to trimming and J lost 5 bases, with 13 bases between them. Looked up from germline, CDR1 is SGHTA and CDR2 is FQGTGA. The CDR3 runs to 14 residues.

This clonotype has a handful of counts. This sequence joins TRBV30 and TRBJ2-1, with 7 bases fitting TRBD2. The CDR3 has 15 residues. CDR1 and CDR2 (germline): GTSNPN, SVGIG (reference sequence). V trimming: 3 bases; J trimming: 0 bases; junction bases outside the gene matches: 5. Here the CDR3 DNA reads TGTGCCTGGAGGCCAGCGGGACTCTCCTACAATGAGCAGTTCTTC. Its translation: CAWRPAGLSYNEQFF.

This clonotype occurred many times. This sequence joins TRBV7-3 and TRBJ2-1; D possibly corresponds to TRBD2 (10 bases). This CDR3 region has 20 residues. CDR1 and CDR2 (germline): SGHTA, FQGTGA. Trimming shortened V by 5 bases and J by 9 bases, and 35 bases separated the two germline ends. The CDR3 region has the DNA TGTGCCAGCAGCCCAGGACAGGGGAATATACGGCTAGCGGGAGTCATTGAGCAGTTCTTC. This translates into CASSPGQGNIRLAGVIEQFF.

V gene TRBV6-2 or TRBV6-3 combines with J gene TRBJ2-1; D unresolved. The V end lost 2 bases, the J end lost 6 bases, and 5 bases lay between the germline ends. The CDR3 has 12 amino acids. Germline V gene data show CDR1 as MNHEY and CDR2 as SVGEGT. The DNA for the CDR3 is TGTGCCAGCAGTTACCCCACCAATGAGCAGTTCTTC. It codes for CASSYPTNEQFF.

This clonotype was detected ten times or more. The chain employs TRBV11-2 and TRBJ2-5, with D uncertain. Trimming cost V 1 base and J 2 bases, with 11 bases left between them. Germline CDR1 and CDR2: SGHAT and FQNNGV. This CDR3 spans 15 amino acids. Written as DNA, the CDR3 is TGTGCCAGCAGCTTAGGGGGAAATTGGCAAGAGACCCAGTACTTC. Translating it yields CASSLGGNWQETQYF. The full variable domain, completed using reference TRBV11-2 and TRBJ2-5, is EAGVAQSPRYKIIEKRQSVAFWCNPISGHATLYWYQQILGQGPKLLIQFQNNGVVDDSQLPKDRFSAERLKGVDSTLKIQPAKLEDSAVYLCASSLGGNWQETQYFGPGTRLLVL.

This clonotype was observed a single time. The gene calls are TRBV3-1 and TRBJ2-5; D might be TRBD2 (7 bases). The CDR3 runs 11 residues. Germline CDR1 LGHDT, CDR2 YNNKEL (reference sequence). V was trimmed by 8 bases and J by 9 bases, leaving 13 bases between them. The CDR3 DNA is TGTGCCAGCGAAGGGGGGGAGGCCCAGTACTTC. Translated, it gives CASEGGEAQYF.

This clonotype was detected many times. V is TRBV29-1 and J is TRBJ1-4, with D maybe TRBD1 (5 bases). Trimming cost V 4 bases and J 4 bases, with 13 bases left between them. This CDR3 spans 14 amino acids. The germline V gene encodes CDR1 SQVTM and CDR2 ANQGSEA. The DNA for the CDR3 is TGCAGCGTTGGGGTGGGGACTCATAATGAAAAACTGTTTTTT. It encodes CSVGVGTHNEKLFF. Supplemented by reference TRBV29-1 and TRBJ1-4, the full variable domain reads SAVISQKPSRDICQRGTSLTIQCQVDSQVTMMFWYRQQPGQSLTLIATANQGSEATYESGFVIDKFPISRPNLTFSTLTVSNMSPEDSSIYLCSVGVGTHNEKLFFGSGTQLSVL.

This clonotype was picked up many times. The CDR3 sequence is CASSSAQADTQYF. The CDR3 bases are TGTGCCAGCAGTTCGGCCCAGGCAGATACGCAGTATTTT. This chain connects TRBV28 to TRBJ2-3; D call uncertain. Germline CDR1 and CDR2: MDHEN and SYDVKM. The CDR3 runs 13 residues. The V end was cut by 4 bases, the J end by 4 bases, with 9 bases between.

This clonotype came up many times. V and J are TRBV28 and TRBJ2-3; 12 nucleotides agree with TRBD2. Germline loops: CDR1 MDHEN, CDR2 SYDVKM. Trimming at V came to 10 bases and at J to 3 bases, leaving 5 bases not matched to a gene. CDR3 length: 14 amino acids. In DNA, the CDR3 is TGTGCCACCAAGACTAGCGGGAGAACAGATACGCAGTATTTT. Residues: CATKTSGRTDTQYF.

This clonotype was counted between two and nine times. The chain joins TRBV7-9 to TRBJ2-3; weak D call: TRBD1 (5 bases). CDR1 is SEHNR, CDR2 FQNEAQ, per germline (reference sequence). CDR3 length equals 11 residues. The ends were cut back, 5 bases at V and 11 bases at J, with 11 bases in the middle. The CDR3 reads CASSKGAGQYF. CDR3 sequence (DNA): TGTGCCAGCAGCAAAGGGGCCGGGCAGTATTTT.

This clonotype showed up many times. The chain links TRBV5-1 to TRBJ1-4; D unresolved. The CDR3 runs 14 residues. V was clipped by 4 bases and J by 3 bases, with 10 bases between them. Germline CDR1 is SGHRS and CDR2 is YFSETQ. Here the CDR3 DNA reads TGCGCCAGCAGCCAACGGACCCCTAATGAAAAACTGTTTTTT. Amino acids: CASSQRTPNEKLFF.

This clonotype occurred a few times. The rearrangement uses TRBV12-3 or TRBV12-4 and TRBJ2-2; D not certain. There are 15 residues in the CDR3. V was shortened by 3 bases and J by 6 bases, with 14 bases between the two germline ends. CDR3 sequence (DNA): TGTGCCAGCAGTTTTTCGCAGGCGTACGCCGGGGAGCTGTTTTTT. It is translated as CASSFSQAYAGELFF.

This clonotype occurred a few times. The chain has TRBV6-9 and TRBJ2-7; D is uncertain. The CDR3 runs 13 residues. V lost 4 bases, J lost 2 bases, and 9 bases lay in between. Germline V gene lookup returns CDR1 MNHGY and CDR2 SVAAGI. CDR3: CASSFGLTYEQYF. In DNA, the CDR3 is TGTGCCAGCAGTTTTGGGTTAACCTACGAGCAGTACTTC.